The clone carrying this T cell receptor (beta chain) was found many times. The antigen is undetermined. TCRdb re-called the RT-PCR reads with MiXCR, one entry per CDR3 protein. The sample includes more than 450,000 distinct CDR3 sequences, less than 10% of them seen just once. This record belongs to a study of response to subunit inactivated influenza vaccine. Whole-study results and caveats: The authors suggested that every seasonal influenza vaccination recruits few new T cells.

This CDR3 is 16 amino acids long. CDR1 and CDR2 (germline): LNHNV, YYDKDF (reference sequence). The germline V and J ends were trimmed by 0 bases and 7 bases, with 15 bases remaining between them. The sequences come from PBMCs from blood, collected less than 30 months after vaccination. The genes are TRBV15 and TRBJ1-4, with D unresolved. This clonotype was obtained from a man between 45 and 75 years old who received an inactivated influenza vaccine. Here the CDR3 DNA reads TGTGCCACCAGCAGAGATAAGGTCCGAACGAGTGAAAAACTGTTTTTT. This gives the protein CATSRDKVRTSEKLFF.